The next 15 T cell receptor beta chains were all read from a single sample in a study of T cell changes during pregnancy in multiple sclerosis. Data came from immunoSEQ multiplex PCR; TCRdb stores just in-frame clones and leaves some out. The data show 71,000 or so clones, about 92% seen once. This specimen was peripheral blood, taken in the third trimester of pregnancy. These receptors all stem from a female donor with multiple sclerosis, enrolled in a pregnancy study.

The V gene is TRBV5-1, the J gene TRBJ1-2; 10 nucleotides agree with TRBD1. V trimming: 4 bases; J trimming: 6 bases; junction bases outside the gene matches: 3. The CDR3 runs 13 residues. CDR1 is SGHRS, CDR2 YFSETQ, per germline. The CDR3 region has the DNA TGCGCCAGCAGCAGCGGGACAGGGGATGGCTACACCTTC. It encodes CASSSGTGDGYTF.

The rearrangement joins TRBV2 to TRBJ2-1; 12 bases are a match to TRBD2. Germline trimming cut 2 bases from V and 3 bases from J; bases unmatched to any gene: 5. The germline gives CDR1 SNHLY, CDR2 FYNNEI. This CDR3 region has 17 residues. The CDR3 reads CASSEWLAGGIYNEQFF. The CDR3 bases are TGTGCCAGCAGTGAATGGCTAGCGGGAGGGATCTACAATGAGCAGTTCTTC.

V gene TRBV20-1 combines with J gene TRBJ1-2; D possibly corresponds to TRBD1 (5 bases). The ends were cut back, 5 bases at V and 8 bases at J, with 12 bases in the middle. Germline V lookup: CDR1 DFQATT, CDR2 SNEGSKA (reference sequence). There are 11 residues in the CDR3. This chain's CDR3 is CSALQAGGYTF. CDR3 nucleotide sequence: TGCAGTGCTCTACAGGCTGGGGGCTACACCTTC.

V and J are TRBV2 and TRBJ2-5; D is perhaps TRBD2 (5 bases). CDR3 length: 14 amino acids. V lost 6 bases and J lost 1, with 12 bases in between. CDR1 is SNHLY, CDR2 FYNNEI, per germline. The CDR3 region has the DNA TGTGCCAGCAGCCCCTGGAGGACCCAAGAGACCCAGTACTTC. Its protein is CASSPWRTQETQYF.

The chain links TRBV7-2 to TRBJ2-7; 10 positions agree with TRBD2. Germline V gene data show CDR1 as SGHTA and CDR2 as FQGNSA. The junction had 6 bases not matched to a gene; V was cut back by 3 bases and J by 4 bases. CDR3 length: 15 amino acids. The CDR3 is CASSFTAGGPYEQYF. The CDR3 nucleotides are TGTGCCAGCAGCTTTACAGCGGGAGGGCCTTACGAGCAGTACTTC.

The gene calls are TRBV6-4 and TRBJ1-1; TRBD1 agrees at 7 bases. The CDR3 sequence is 13 residues long. Germline CDR1 is MRHNA and CDR2 is SNTAGT. J gave up 1 base and V 8 bases, and 4 bases lay outside the gene matches. DNA for the CDR3: TGTGCCAGCCCCGGGGACAGGAACACTGAAGCTTTCTTT. Translated: CASPGDRNTEAFF.

The CDR3 here is CASSPRDSLYGYTF. DNA for the CDR3: TGTGCCAGCTCACCCCGGGACAGCCTCTATGGCTACACCTTC. The chain carries TRBV18 and TRBJ1-2, with 7 bases identical to TRBD1. J lost 4 bases, V lost 3 bases, and 5 bases had no gene match. CDR1 is KGHSH, CDR2 LQKENI, per germline. The CDR3 length is 14 residues.

V is TRBV5-5 and J is TRBJ1-2, with TRBD1 matching over 10 bases. Germline V lookup: CDR1 SGHKS, CDR2 YYEKEE (reference sequence). This CDR3 has 15 amino acids. The junction had 3 bases not matched to a gene; V was cut back by 1 base and J by 3 bases. This CDR3 reads CASSLSDRGYYGYTF. CDR3 in DNA: TGTGCCAGCAGCTTGTCGGACAGGGGGTACTATGGCTACACCTTC.

V is TRBV19 and J is TRBJ1-4, with 11 bases that match TRBD1. The J segment lost 6 bases and the V segment lost 0 bases, leaving 24 bases of the junction unmatched. The germline CDR1 and CDR2 sequences are LNHDA and SQIVND (reference sequence). The CDR3 consists of 23 residues. The CDR3 DNA follows: TGTGCCAGTAGTATAGATTTCTCCCAGGCTCACCTGGACAGGGGGCGTTTGGATGAAAAACTGTTTTTT. This translates into CASSIDFSQAHLDRGRLDEKLFF.

V gene TRBV30 combines with J gene TRBJ2-2; unclear D gene. The CDR3 totals 10 residues. Germline values: CDR1 GTSNPN, CDR2 SVGIG (reference sequence). Trimming removed 3 bases at V and 13 bases at J, with 9 bases between. CDR3: CAWSGYGLFF. CDR3 sequence (DNA): TGTGCCTGGAGCGGGTATGGGCTGTTTTTT. The whole variable domain, filled in from reference TRBV30 and TRBJ2-2, reads SQTIHQWPATLVQPVGSPLSLECTVEGTSNPNLYWYRQAAGRGLQLLFYSVGIGQISSEVPQNLSASRPQDRQFILSSKKLLLSDSGFYLCAWSGYGLFFGEGSRLTVL.

J is TRBJ2-3 and V is TRBV13; TRBD2 agrees at 11 bases. The V gene's germline CDR1 is PRHDT and CDR2 FYEKMQ (reference sequence). This CDR3 region has 15 residues. Unmatched junction bases numbered 7, after V lost 5 bases and J lost 6 bases. The CDR3 is CASSTLAGAADTQYF. In nucleotides, the CDR3 is TGTGCCAGCAGCACACTAGCGGGAGCGGCGGATACGCAGTATTTT.

The chain carries TRBV18 and TRBJ2-7, with TRBD2 matching over 10 bases. CDR1 and CDR2 from the germline V gene are KGHSH and LQKENI. The CDR3 extends over 15 amino acids. V lost 3 bases and J lost 3; bases outside the gene matches: 5. The CDR3 is CASSPGTSAVYEQYF. The CDR3, as DNA: TGTGCCAGCTCACCCGGGACTAGCGCCGTCTACGAGCAGTACTTC.

This clone has just one count. The chain employs TRBV10-2 and TRBJ1-1; D uncertain. The ends were cut back, 0 bases at V and 5 bases at J, with 10 bases in the middle. The CDR3 has 14 residues. Germline V lookup: CDR1 WSHSY, CDR2 SAAADI. CDR3 DNA sequence: TGCGCCAGCAGTGAGTCCCGACTTCAGACTGAAGCTTTCTTT. Translation: CASSESRLQTEAFF.

This chain uses TRBV6-5 with TRBJ1-1, with no clear D. Germline V CDR1 and CDR2: MNHEY, SVGAGI. The CDR3 consists of 14 residues. V was shortened by 6 bases and J by 5 bases, with 16 bases between the two germline ends. This chain's CDR3 is CASRGKGRGTEAFF. The CDR3 coding sequence is TGTGCCAGCAGGGGAAAGGGTCGGGGAACTGAAGCTTTCTTT.

The genes are TRBV5-1 and TRBJ2-7; 7 bases are shared with TRBD1. CDR1 is SGHRS, CDR2 YFSETQ, per germline. With V trimmed by 5 bases and J by 4 bases, 12 bases remained unmatched. The CDR3 covers 15 residues. Here the CDR3 reads CASSPIPGQPYEQYF. The CDR3 DNA is TGCGCCAGCAGTCCTATTCCGGGACAGCCATACGAGCAGTACTTC.